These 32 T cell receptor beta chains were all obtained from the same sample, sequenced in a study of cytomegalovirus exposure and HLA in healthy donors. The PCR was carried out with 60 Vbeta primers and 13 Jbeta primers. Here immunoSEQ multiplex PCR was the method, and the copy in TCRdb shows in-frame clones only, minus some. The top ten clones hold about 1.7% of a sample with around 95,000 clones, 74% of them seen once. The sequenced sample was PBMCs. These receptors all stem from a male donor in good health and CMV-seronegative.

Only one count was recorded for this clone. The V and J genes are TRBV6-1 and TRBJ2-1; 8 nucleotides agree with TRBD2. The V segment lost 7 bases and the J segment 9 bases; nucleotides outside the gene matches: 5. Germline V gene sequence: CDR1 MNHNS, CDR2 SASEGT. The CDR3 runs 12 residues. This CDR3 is CASNRLAFEQFF. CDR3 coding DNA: TGTGCCAGCAATCGACTAGCGTTTGAGCAGTTCTTC.

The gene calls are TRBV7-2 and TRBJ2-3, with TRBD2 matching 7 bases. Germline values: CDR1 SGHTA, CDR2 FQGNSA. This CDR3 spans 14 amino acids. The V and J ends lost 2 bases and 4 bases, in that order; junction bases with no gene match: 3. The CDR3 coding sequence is TGTGCCAGCAGCTTAAGCGGGGTCCCAGATACGCAGTATTTT. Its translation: CASSLSGVPDTQYF.

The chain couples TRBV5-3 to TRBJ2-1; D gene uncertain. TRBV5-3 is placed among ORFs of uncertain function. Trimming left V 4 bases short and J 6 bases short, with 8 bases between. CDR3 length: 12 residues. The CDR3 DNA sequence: TGTGCCAGAAGCGCCACGGGCAATGAGCAGTTCTTC. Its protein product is CARSATGNEQFF.

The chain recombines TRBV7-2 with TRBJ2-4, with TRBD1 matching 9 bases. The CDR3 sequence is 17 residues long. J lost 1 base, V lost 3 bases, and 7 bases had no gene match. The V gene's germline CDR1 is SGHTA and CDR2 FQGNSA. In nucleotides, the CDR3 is TGTGCCAGCAGCTTCCGGGGACAGGGAAGTGCCAAAAACATTCAGTACTTC. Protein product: CASSFRGQGSAKNIQYF.

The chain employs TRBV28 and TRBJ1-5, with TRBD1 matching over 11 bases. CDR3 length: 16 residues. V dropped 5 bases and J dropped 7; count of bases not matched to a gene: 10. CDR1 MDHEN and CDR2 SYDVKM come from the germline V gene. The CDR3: CASSDPDRGRKQPQHF. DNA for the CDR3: TGTGCCAGCAGTGACCCGGACAGGGGGCGGAAACAGCCCCAGCATTTT.

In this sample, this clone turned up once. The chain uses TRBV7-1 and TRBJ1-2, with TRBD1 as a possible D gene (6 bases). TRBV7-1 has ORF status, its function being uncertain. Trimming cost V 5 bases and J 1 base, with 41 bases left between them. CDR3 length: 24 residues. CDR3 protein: CASSAEDVWDEGQGGARINYGYTF. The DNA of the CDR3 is TGTGCCAGCAGCGCAGAAGACGTTTGGGACGAAGGACAAGGGGGGGCACGAATTAACTATGGCTACACCTTC.

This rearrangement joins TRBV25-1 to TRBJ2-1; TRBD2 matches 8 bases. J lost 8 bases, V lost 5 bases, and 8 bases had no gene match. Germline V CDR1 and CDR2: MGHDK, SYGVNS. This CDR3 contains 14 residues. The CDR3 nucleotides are TGTGCCAGCAGTACCCTTAGCGGGAAGGATGAGCAGTTCTTC. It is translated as CASSTLSGKDEQFF.

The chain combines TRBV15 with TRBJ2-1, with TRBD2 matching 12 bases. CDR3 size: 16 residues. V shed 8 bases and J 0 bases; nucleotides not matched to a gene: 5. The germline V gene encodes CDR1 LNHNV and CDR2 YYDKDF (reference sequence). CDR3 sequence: CATLSTSGGSYNEQFF. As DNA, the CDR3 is TGTGCCACCCTGTCGACTAGCGGGGGCTCCTACAATGAGCAGTTCTTC.

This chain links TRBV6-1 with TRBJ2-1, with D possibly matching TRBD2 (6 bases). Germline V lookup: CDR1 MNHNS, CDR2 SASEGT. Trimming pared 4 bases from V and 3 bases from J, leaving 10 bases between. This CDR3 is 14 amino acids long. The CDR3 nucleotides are TGTGCCAGCAGTGTCGGGGGTTACTACAATGAGCAGTTCTTC. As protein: CASSVGGYYNEQFF.

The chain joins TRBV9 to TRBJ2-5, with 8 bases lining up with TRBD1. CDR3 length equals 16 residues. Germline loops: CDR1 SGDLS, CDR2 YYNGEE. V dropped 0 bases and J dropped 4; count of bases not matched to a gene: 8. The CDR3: CASSVEVDRVGETQYF. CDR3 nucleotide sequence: TGTGCCAGCAGCGTAGAGGTGGACAGGGTGGGAGAGACCCAGTACTTC.

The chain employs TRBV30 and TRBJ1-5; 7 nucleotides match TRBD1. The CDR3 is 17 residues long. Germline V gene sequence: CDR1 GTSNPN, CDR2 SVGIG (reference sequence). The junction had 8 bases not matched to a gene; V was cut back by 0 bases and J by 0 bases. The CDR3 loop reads CAWSVHEGAGSNQPQHF. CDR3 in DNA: TGTGCCTGGAGTGTACATGAGGGGGCGGGTAGCAATCAGCCCCAGCATTTT.

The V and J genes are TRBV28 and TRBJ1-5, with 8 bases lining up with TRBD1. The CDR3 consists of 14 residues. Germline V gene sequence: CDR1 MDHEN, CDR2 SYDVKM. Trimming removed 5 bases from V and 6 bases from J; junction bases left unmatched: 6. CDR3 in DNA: TGTGCCAGCAGTCCCGGACAGGGAAGTCAGCCCCAGCATTTT. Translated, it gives CASSPGQGSQPQHF.

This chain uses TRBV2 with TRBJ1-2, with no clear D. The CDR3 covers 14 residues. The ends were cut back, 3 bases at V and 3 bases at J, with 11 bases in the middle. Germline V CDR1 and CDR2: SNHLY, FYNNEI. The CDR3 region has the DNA TGTGCCAGCAGTGACCTCGGGTCCGACTATGGCTACACCTTC. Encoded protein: CASSDLGSDYGYTF. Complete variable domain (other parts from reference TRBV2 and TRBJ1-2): EPEVTQTPSHQVTQMGQEVILRCVPISNHLYFYWYRQILGQKVEFLVSFYNNEISEKSEIFDDQFSVERPDGSNFTLKIRSTKLEDSAMYFCASSDLGSDYGYTFGSGTRLTVV.

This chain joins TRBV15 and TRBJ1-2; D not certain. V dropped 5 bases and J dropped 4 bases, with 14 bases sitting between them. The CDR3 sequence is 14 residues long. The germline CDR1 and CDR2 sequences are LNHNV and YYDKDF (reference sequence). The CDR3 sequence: CATSRVPGSYGYTF. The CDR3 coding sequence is TGTGCCACCAGCCGGGTCCCGGGTAGCTATGGCTACACCTTC.

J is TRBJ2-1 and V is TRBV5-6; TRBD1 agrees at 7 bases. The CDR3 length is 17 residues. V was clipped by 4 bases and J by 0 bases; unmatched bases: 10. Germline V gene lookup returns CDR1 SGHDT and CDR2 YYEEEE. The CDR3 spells CASSPGTERFSYNEQFF. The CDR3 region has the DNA TGTGCCAGCAGCCCAGGGACAGAAAGATTCTCCTACAATGAGCAGTTCTTC.

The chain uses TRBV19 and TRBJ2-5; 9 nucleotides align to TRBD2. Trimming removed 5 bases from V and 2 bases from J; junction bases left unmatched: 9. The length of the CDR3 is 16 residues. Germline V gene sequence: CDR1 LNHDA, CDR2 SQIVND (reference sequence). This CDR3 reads CASSVGGGRGQETQYF. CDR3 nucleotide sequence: TGTGCCAGTAGTGTCGGTGGCGGGAGGGGTCAAGAGACCCAGTACTTC.

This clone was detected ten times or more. CDR3 residues: CASSPTGLAGSGEQFF. The DNA of the CDR3 is TGCGCCAGCAGCCCCACGGGACTAGCGGGATCTGGTGAGCAGTTCTTC. The chain uses TRBV4-1 and TRBJ2-1; 13 bases are shared with TRBD2. Germline V lookup: CDR1 MGHRA, CDR2 YSYEKL. The J segment lost 9 bases and the V segment lost 4 bases, leaving 9 bases of the junction unmatched. CDR3 length equals 16 residues.

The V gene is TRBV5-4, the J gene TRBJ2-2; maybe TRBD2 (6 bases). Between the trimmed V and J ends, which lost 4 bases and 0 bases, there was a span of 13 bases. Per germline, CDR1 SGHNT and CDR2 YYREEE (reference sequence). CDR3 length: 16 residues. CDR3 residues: CASSLRAGTNTGELFF. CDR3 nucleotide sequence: TGTGCCAGCAGCCTGAGGGCGGGGACGAACACCGGGGAGCTGTTTTTT.

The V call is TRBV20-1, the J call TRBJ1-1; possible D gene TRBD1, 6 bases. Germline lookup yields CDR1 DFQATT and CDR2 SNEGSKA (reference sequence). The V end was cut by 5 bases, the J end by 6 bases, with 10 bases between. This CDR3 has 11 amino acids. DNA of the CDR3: TGCAGTGCTGGGCGGGGGCCTGAAGCTTTCTTT. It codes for CSAGRGPEAFF.

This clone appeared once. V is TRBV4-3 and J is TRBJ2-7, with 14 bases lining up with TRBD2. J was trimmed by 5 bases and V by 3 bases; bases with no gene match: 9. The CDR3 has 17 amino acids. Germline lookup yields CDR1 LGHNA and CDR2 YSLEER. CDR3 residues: CASSQGSGTSGRNEQYF. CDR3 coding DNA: TGCGCCAGCAGCCAGGGATCCGGGACTAGCGGGAGAAACGAGCAGTACTTC.

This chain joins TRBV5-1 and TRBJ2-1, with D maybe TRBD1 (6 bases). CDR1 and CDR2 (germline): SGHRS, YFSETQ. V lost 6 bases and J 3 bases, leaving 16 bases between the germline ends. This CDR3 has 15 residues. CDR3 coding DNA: TGCGCCAGCACCTCTAGGGGGAGAAGCTACAATGAGCAGTTCTTC. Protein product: CASTSRGRSYNEQFF.

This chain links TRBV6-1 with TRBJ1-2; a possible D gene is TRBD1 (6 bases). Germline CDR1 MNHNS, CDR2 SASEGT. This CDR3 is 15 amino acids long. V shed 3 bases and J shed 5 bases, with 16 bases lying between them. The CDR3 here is CASSEGGREGYGYTF. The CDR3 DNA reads TGTGCCAGCAGTGAGGGGGGGCGTGAGGGGTATGGCTACACCTTC.

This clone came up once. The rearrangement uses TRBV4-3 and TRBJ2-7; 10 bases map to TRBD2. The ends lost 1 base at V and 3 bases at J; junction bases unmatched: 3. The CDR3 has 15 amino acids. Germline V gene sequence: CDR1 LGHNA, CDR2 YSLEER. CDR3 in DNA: TGCGCCAGCAGCCAAGGGTCTAGCGGGAGCTACGAGCAGTACTTC. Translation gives CASSQGSSGSYEQYF.

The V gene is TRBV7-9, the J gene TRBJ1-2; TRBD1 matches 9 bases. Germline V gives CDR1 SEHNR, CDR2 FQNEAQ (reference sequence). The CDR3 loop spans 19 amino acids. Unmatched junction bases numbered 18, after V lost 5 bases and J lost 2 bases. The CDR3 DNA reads TGTGCCAGCAGCCCATTAACTAAGTGGACAGGGGCGGGGAACTATGGCTACACCTTC. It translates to CASSPLTKWTGAGNYGYTF.

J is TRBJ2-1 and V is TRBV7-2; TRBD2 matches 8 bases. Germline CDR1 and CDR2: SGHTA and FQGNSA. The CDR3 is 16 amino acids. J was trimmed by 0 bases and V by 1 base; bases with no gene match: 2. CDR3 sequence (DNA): TGTGCCAGCAGCTTAGTAAGCGGGAGCTCCTACAATGAGCAGTTCTTC. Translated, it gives CASSLVSGSSYNEQFF.

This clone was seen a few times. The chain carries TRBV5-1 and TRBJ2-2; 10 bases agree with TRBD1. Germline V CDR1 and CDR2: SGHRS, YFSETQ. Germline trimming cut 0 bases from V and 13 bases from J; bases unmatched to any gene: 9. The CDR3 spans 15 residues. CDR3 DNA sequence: TGCGCCAGCAGCTTGGGACAGGGGGCTGGCCTGCGGCTGTTTTTT. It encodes CASSLGQGAGLRLFF.

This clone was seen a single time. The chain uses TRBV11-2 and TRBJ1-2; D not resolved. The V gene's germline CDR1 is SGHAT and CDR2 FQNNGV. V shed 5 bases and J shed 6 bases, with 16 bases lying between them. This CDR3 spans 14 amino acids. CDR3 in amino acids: CASSPSMPQDGYTF. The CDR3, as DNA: TGTGCCAGCAGCCCCTCCATGCCACAAGATGGCTACACCTTC.

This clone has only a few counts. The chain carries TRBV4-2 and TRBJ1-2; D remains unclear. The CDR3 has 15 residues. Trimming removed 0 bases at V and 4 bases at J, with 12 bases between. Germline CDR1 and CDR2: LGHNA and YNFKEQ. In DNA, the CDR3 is TGTGCCAGCAGCCAAGATTTTAGCTCCGGCTATGGCTACACCTTC. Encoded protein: CASSQDFSSGYGYTF.

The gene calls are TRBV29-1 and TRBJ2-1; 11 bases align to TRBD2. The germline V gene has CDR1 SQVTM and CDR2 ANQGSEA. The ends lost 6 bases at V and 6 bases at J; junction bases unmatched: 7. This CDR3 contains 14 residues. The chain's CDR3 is CSVATSGSFNEQFF. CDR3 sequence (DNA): TGCAGCGTAGCTACTAGCGGGAGTTTCAATGAGCAGTTCTTC.

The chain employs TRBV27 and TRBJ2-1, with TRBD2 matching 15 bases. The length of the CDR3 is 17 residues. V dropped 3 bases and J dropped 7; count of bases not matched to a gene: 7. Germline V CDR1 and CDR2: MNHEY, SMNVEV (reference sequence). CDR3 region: CASSLRTSGRGWNEQFF. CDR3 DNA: TGTGCCAGCAGTTTGCGGACTAGCGGGAGGGGGTGGAATGAGCAGTTCTTC.

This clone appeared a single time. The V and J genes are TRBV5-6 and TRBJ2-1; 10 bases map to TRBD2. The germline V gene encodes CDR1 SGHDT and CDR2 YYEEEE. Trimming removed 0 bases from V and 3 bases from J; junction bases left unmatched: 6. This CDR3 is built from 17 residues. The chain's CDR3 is CASSLVATSGYYNEQFF. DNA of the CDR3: TGTGCCAGCAGCTTGGTAGCGACTAGCGGGTACTACAATGAGCAGTTCTTC.

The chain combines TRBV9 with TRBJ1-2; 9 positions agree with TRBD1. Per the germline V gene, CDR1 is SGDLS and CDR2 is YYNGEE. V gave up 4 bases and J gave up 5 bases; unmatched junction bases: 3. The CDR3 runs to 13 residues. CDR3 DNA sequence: TGTGCCAGCAGCTCCGACAGGGGGTATGGCTACACCTTC. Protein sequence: CASSSDRGYGYTF.